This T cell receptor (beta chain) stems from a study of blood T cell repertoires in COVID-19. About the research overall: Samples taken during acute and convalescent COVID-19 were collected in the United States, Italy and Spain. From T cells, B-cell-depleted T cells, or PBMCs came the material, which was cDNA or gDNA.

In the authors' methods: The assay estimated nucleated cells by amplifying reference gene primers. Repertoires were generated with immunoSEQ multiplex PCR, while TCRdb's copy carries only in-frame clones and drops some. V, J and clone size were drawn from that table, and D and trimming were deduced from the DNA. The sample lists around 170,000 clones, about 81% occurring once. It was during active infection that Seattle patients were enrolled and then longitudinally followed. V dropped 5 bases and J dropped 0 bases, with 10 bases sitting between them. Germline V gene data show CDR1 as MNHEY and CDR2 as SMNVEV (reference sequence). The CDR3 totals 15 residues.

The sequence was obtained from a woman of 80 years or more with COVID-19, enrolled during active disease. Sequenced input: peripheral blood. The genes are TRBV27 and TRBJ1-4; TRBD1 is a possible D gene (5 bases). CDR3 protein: CASSTLQATNEKLFF. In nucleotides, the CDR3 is TGTGCCAGCAGTACTCTACAGGCAACTAATGAAAAACTGTTTTTT.